This is a list of T cell receptor beta chains from one sample in a study of T cells after yellow fever vaccination. TCRdb re-analysed the 5' RACE reads in MiXCR, keeping a single row per CDR3 protein. This sample has some 200,000 distinct CDR3 sequences; more than 3% occur once, and the top ten carry roughly 3.2%. The starting material was CD4+ T cells sorted from PBMCs, obtained 10 days after the yellow fever booster vaccination. The source is a young man who received the YFV17D yellow fever vaccine. Both conserved end residues are part of each CDR3.

>TRBJ2-5|TRBV4-3
CASSETGRTSGVETQYF
>TRBJ1-3|TRBV5-1
CASTPGPPGNTIYF
>TRBJ2-7|TRBV20-1
CSAPRQESYEQYF
>TRBJ1-4|TRBV29-1
CSVEGQAEKLFF
>TRBJ2-1|TRBV5-6
CASSFGGRRYNEQFF
>TRBJ2-7|TRBV7-2
CASSLDGPPYEQYF
>TRBJ1-1|TRBV4-1
CASSQTKGQGGTEAFF
>TRBJ1-2|TRBV4-1
CASSQENRRHLYGYTF
>TRBJ1-2|TRBV20-1
CSARDQDTLSFNYGYTF
>TRBJ1-2|TRBV27
CASSLLGTEYGYTF
>TRBJ1-1|TRBV5-5
CASSFAQPTEAFF
>TRBJ1-2|TRBV19
CASFDRTISGNFGYTF
>TRBJ2-2|TRBV7-9
CASSSTSGPLITGELFF
>TRBJ1-4|TRBV5-1
CASSFGASEKLFF
>TRBJ2-5|TRBV5-4
CASSLPNSSPQETQYF
>TRBJ2-3|TRBV18
CASSPPIRTDTQYF
>TRBJ1-2|TRBV24-1
CATSDTGYGYTF
>TRBJ2-2|TRBV12-3/TRBV12-4
CASRSGGALGTGELFF
>TRBJ2-2|TRBV5-1
CASATVPGSGELFF
>TRBJ2-1|TRBV20-1
CSASSGASYNEQFF
>TRBJ2-2|TRBV11-2
CASSSPGGWAGELFF
>TRBJ2-1|TRBV5-1
CASSLGVGTQFF
>TRBJ1-1|TRBV5-1
CASSVDPDNTEAFF
>TRBJ2-1|TRBV14
CASSQDFWDRGPNEQFF
>TRBJ1-5|TRBV12-3/TRBV12-4
CASSQQTGQPQHF
>TRBJ1-5|TRBV28
CASSWGTGNQPQHF
>TRBJ1-1|TRBV19
CASSLSGADTEAFF
>TRBJ2-6|TRBV12-3/TRBV12-4
CASSSSGGANVLTF
>TRBJ2-2|TRBV14
CASSPLRVDTGELFF
>TRBJ2-3|TRBV12-3/TRBV12-4
CASSLYRADTQYF
>TRBJ1-5|TRBV21-1
CATDREDSNSNQPQHF
>TRBJ2-1|TRBV2
CASRMYGEEQFF
>TRBJ2-2|TRBV18
CASSPENGGELFF
>TRBJ1-2|TRBV7-2
CASSLDSGTAFDGYTF
>TRBJ1-3|TRBV4-1
CASSRPQGGSGNTIYF
>TRBJ1-5|TRBV7-2
CASSTHPGQFQPQHF
>TRBJ2-3|TRBV12-3/TRBV12-4
CASSPQEARAQYF
>TRBJ1-5|TRBV12-3/TRBV12-4
CASSKQGSNQPQHF
>TRBJ2-5|TRBV5-1
CASRTGWEETQYF
>TRBJ1-6|TRBV5-5
CASSLRPGESPLHF
>TRBJ1-3|TRBV7-6
CASSPVSVSSGNTIYF
>TRBJ2-1|TRBV20-1
CSAVTSGGKHNEQFF
>TRBJ2-3|TRBV6-5
CASSLRGTTDTQYF
>TRBJ2-5|TRBV7-7
CASSLTTTETQYF
>TRBJ2-2|TRBV5-1
CASMRSSNTGELFF
>TRBJ1-1|TRBV7-8
CASSLRDTEAFF
>TRBJ1-2|TRBV15
CATSRETTGYGYTF
>TRBJ1-1|TRBV20-1
CSGLRGAGNTEAFF
>TRBJ2-3|TRBV20-1
CSARDYERDTQYF
>TRBJ2-1|TRBV6-4
CASSDSAGGYNEQFF
>TRBJ1-1|TRBV2
CASSAPYRGTEAFF
>TRBJ1-2|TRBV12-3/TRBV12-4
CASCWTGRGYTF